This entry lists 21 T cell receptor beta chains sequenced from one sample in a study of neurological immune-mediated disorders. TCRdb re-called the 5' RACE reads with MiXCR, one entry per CDR3 protein. Of 25,000 to 30,000 distinct CDR3 sequences listed, just over 6.5% were seen once; the top ten hold 9%. The sequencing input was PBMCs. The receptors shown here come from a woman between 45 and 60 years old in good health.

This clonotype was counted many times. CDR3 sequence reads: CSVSRVNTEAFF. CDR3 sequence (DNA): TGCAGTGTGAGTCGCGTGAACACTGAAGCTTTCTTT. The J gene is TRBJ1-1, the V gene TRBV20-1; D is ambiguous. This CDR3 has 12 residues. V was shortened by 7 bases and J by 0 bases, with 9 bases between the two germline ends. Germline V gene data show CDR1 as DFQATT and CDR2 as SNEGSKA (reference sequence).

This clonotype was counted at least ten times. This chain uses TRBV20-1 with TRBJ2-1; D remains ambiguous. CDR1 and CDR2 (germline): DFQATT, SNEGSKA (reference sequence). The CDR3 loop spans 11 amino acids. The V and J ends lost 6 bases and 7 bases respectively, with 10 bases between them. This chain's CDR3 is CSAGNWNEQFF. The CDR3 DNA sequence: TGCAGTGCGGGGAATTGGAATGAGCAGTTCTTC.

Remarks on this clonotype: A junction boundary mismatches the germline segment, possibly from a read error. The V and J genes are TRBV28 and TRBJ2-6; D possibly corresponds to TRBD2 (5 bases). Germline V lookup: CDR1 MDHEN, CDR2 SYDVKM. The CDR3 consists of 13 residues. The CDR3 loop is CASGLARANILTF. The CDR3 DNA is TGTGCCAGCGGTTTAGCGCGGGCCAACATCCTGACTTTC.

Ten or more counts support this clonotype. V usage is TRBV29-1 and J usage is TRBJ2-5; 13 nucleotides match TRBD2. Trimming removed 6 bases from V and 3 bases from J; junction bases left unmatched: 13. The CDR3 runs 17 residues. Germline CDR1 SQVTM, CDR2 ANQGSEA. The CDR3 region is CSVGLRTSGRREETQYF. The CDR3 DNA sequence: TGCAGCGTCGGGCTTCGGACTAGCGGGAGAAGGGAAGAGACCCAGTACTTC.

The rearrangement links TRBV18 to TRBJ1-3; 7 bases are shared with TRBD1. Germline loops: CDR1 KGHSH, CDR2 LQKENI. The CDR3 consists of 17 residues. V trimming: 2 bases; J trimming: 0 bases; junction bases outside the gene matches: 7. CDR3 DNA sequence: TGTGCCAGCTCACCAATGGACAGGACCTACTCTGGAAACACCATATATTTT. Residues: CASSPMDRTYSGNTIYF.

This clonotype has a count of ten or more. The rearrangement uses TRBV5-1 and TRBJ2-6, with a tentative D call TRBD1 (6 bases). This CDR3 comprises 18 residues. Germline CDR1 reads SGHRS; CDR2 reads YFSETQ. V dropped 5 bases and J dropped 2 bases, with 20 bases sitting between them. CDR3 region: CASRAGTPGGTGANVLTF. CDR3 DNA sequence: TGCGCCAGCAGGGCAGGGACACCCGGTGGGACTGGGGCCAACGTCCTGACTTTC.

There are many counts of this clonotype. This chain links TRBV27 with TRBJ2-7; D tentatively fits TRBD1 or TRBD2 (5 bases each). The ends were cut back, 2 bases at V and 3 bases at J, with 17 bases in the middle. CDR1 is MNHEY, CDR2 SMNVEV, per germline (reference sequence). The length of the CDR3 is 16 residues. CDR3 nucleotides: TGTGCCAGCAGTTTACGGCCGTTTGGGGGAGACTACGAGCAGTACTTC. This translates into CASSLRPFGGDYEQYF.

This clonotype was found many times. The CDR3 reads CASSSGQLNYGYTF. The CDR3, as DNA: TGTGCCAGCAGCTCCGGACAGCTGAACTATGGCTACACCTTC. The chain carries TRBV5-6 and TRBJ1-2; possible D gene TRBD1, 6 bases. The CDR3 runs to 14 residues. The germline gives CDR1 SGHDT, CDR2 YYEEEE. V dropped 3 bases and J dropped 2 bases, with 11 bases sitting between them. The complete variable domain, with remaining parts taken from reference TRBV5-6 and TRBJ1-2, reads DAGVTQSPTHLIKTRGQQVTLRCSPKSGHDTVSWYQQALGQGPQFIFQYYEEEERQRGNFPDRFSGHQFPNYSSELNVNALLLGDSALYLCASSSGQLNYGYTFGSGTRLTVV.

There are many counts of this clonotype. The chain recombines TRBV20-1 with TRBJ2-3; the match to TRBD2 covers 11 bases. V lost 3 bases, J lost 8 bases, and 1 base stayed unmatched. CDR1 is DFQATT, CDR2 SNEGSKA, per germline (reference sequence). The CDR3 has 12 amino acids. CDR3 in DNA: TGCAGTGCTAGGGGGACTAGCGGTACGCAGTATTTT. Its protein product is CSARGTSGTQYF.

This clonotype was seen repeatedly, ten times or more. The rearrangement links TRBV6-6 to TRBJ2-1; D not certain. This CDR3 region has 14 residues. Deletions cut 6 bases from V and 6 bases from J, with 15 bases between. Per germline, CDR1 MNHNY and CDR2 SVGAGI (reference sequence). In nucleotides, the CDR3 is TGTGCCAGCAGCTATGACCCGGGCCGCAATGAGCAGTTCTTC. This sequence encodes CASSYDPGRNEQFF.

This clonotype was counted ten times or more. The rearrangement joins TRBV9 to TRBJ1-2, with unresolved D. The CDR3 length is 11 residues. Germline V gene sequence: CDR1 SGDLS, CDR2 YYNGEE. V gave up 3 bases and J gave up 7 bases, with 7 bases separating them. The CDR3 sequence is CASSASTGYTF. In DNA form, the CDR3 reads TGTGCCAGCAGCGCTAGCACTGGCTACACCTTC. The entire variable domain, with the rest obtained from reference TRBV9 and TRBJ1-2, is as follows: DSGVTQTPKHLITATGQRVTLRCSPRSGDLSVYWYQQSLDQGLQFLIQYYNGEERAKGNILERFSAQQFPDLHSELNLSSLELGDSALYFCASSASTGYTFGSGTRLTVV.

This clonotype was picked up many times. V is TRBV18 and J is TRBJ2-1; D perhaps matches TRBD1 (7 bases). The CDR3 loop spans 16 amino acids. Trimming removed 0 bases from V and 8 bases from J, with 17 bases in between. Germline V gene lookup returns CDR1 KGHSH and CDR2 LQKENI. The CDR3 loop reads CASSPPRQGGPDEQFF. The CDR3 nucleotides are TGTGCCAGCTCACCACCGCGGCAGGGGGGCCCGGATGAGCAGTTCTTC. The full variable domain, its missing parts supplied by reference TRBV18 and TRBJ2-1, is NAGVMQNPRHLVRRRGQEARLRCSPMKGHSHVYWYRQLPEEGLKFMVYLQKENIIDESGMPKERFSAEFPKEGPSILRIQQVVRGDSAAYFCASSPPRQGGPDEQFFGPGTRLTVL.

At least ten counts were recorded for this clonotype. This chain joins TRBV20-1 and TRBJ2-1, with 13 bases matching TRBD2. Trimming took 6 bases from V and 3 from J; bases not matched to a gene: 5. The CDR3 loop spans 15 amino acids. CDR1 is DFQATT and CDR2 is SNEGSKA in the germline V gene (reference sequence). As DNA, the CDR3 is TGCAGTGCGGACGGACTAGCGGGGGACTACAATGAGCAGTTCTTC. This sequence encodes CSADGLAGDYNEQFF.

This clonotype occurred many times. This chain links TRBV7-9 with TRBJ2-7, with TRBD2 matching 8 bases. The germline CDR1 and CDR2 sequences are SEHNR and FQNEAQ (reference sequence). The CDR3 contains 15 residues. Trimming took 4 bases from V and 4 from J; bases not matched to a gene: 9. CDR3 bases: TGTGCCAGCAGCTCAGAGCGGGAGTATCGGTACGAGCAGTACTTC. As protein: CASSSEREYRYEQYF. Looking up the rest from reference TRBV7-9 and TRBJ2-7 gives the full variable domain: DTGVSQNPRHKITKRGQNVTFRCDPISEHNRLYWYRQTLGQGPEFLTYFQNEAQLEKSRLLSDRFSAERPKGSFSTLEIQRTEQGDSAMYLCASSSEREYRYEQYFGPGTRLTVT.

This clonotype was seen many times. The chain uses TRBV5-1 and TRBJ1-5; D perhaps matches TRBD1 (5 bases). Per germline, CDR1 SGHRS and CDR2 YFSETQ. Trimming took 3 bases from V and 9 from J, leaving 10 bases between them. CDR3 length: 12 amino acids. DNA of the CDR3: TGCGCCAGCAGCTCCGGGGGGGGGCCCCAGCATTTT. It translates to CASSSGGGPQHF.

This clonotype was seen at least ten times. This rearrangement joins TRBV10-3 to TRBJ2-1, with D tentatively TRBD2 (6 bases). From germline, CDR1 is ENHRY and CDR2 SYGVKD. This CDR3 contains 14 residues. V lost 0 bases to trimming and J lost 12 bases, with 15 bases between them. The CDR3 DNA reads as TGTGCCATCAGTGAGTCGGGCCTAGCGAGGGTGCAGTTCTTC. Translated, it gives CAISESGLARVQFF.

The rearrangement joins TRBV5-6 to TRBJ1-2; 11 nucleotides line up with TRBD1. The germline V gene encodes CDR1 SGHDT and CDR2 YYEEEE. The V gene end was trimmed by 0 bases and the J gene end by 8 bases; junction bases not matched to a gene: 6. The CDR3 covers 15 residues. CDR3 coding DNA: TGTGCCAGCAGCTTGGAGGGGACAGGGGGTCGGGGCTACACCTTC. It specifies CASSLEGTGGRGYTF.

With respect to this clonotype: Possible read error: a much larger clone is one base away. The V call is TRBV7-8, the J call TRBJ1-4; 10 bases fit TRBD1. The CDR3 extends over 15 amino acids. The germline V gene encodes CDR1 SGHVS and CDR2 FQNEAQ. The CDR3 loop reads CASSLSGTGVEKLIF. DNA for the CDR3: TGTGCCAGCAGCTTAAGTGGGACAGGGGTCGAAAAACTGATTTTT.

This clonotype has a count of ten or more. The rearrangement joins TRBV2 to TRBJ2-3; D remains ambiguous. Germline values: CDR1 SNHLY, CDR2 FYNNEI. Trimming stripped 8 bases from V and 1 base from J, with 13 bases between. The CDR3 loop spans 14 amino acids. CDR3 region: CASGPRIRTDTQYF. The CDR3 DNA sequence: TGTGCCAGCGGTCCGAGAATACGCACAGATACGCAGTATTTT.

This clonotype qualifies as medium-sized. The J gene is TRBJ2-7, the V gene TRBV20-1; TRBD1 is a possible D gene (5 bases). V lost 3 bases and J 9 bases, leaving 12 bases between the germline ends. The CDR3 covers 11 residues. CDR1 DFQATT and CDR2 SNEGSKA come from the germline V gene (reference sequence). DNA for the CDR3: TGCAGTGCTAGTATAGGGGTAGGGCAGTACTTC. Protein product: CSASIGVGQYF.

This clonotype was detected many times. This sequence joins TRBV20-1 and TRBJ2-3; D gene uncertain. This CDR3 region has 15 residues. Trimming took off 4 bases at V and 2 bases at J, with 16 bases between the two ends. CDR1 is DFQATT and CDR2 is SNEGSKA in the germline V gene (reference sequence). The CDR3 DNA sequence: TGCAGTGCTATTAGGGTGACCACCTACACAGATACGCAGTATTTT. Translation: CSAIRVTTYTDTQYF.